This T cell receptor beta chain was retrieved from a study of shared clonotypes between healthy human individuals. Study at large: Donor ages ranged 18 to 49 years: a couple of women, a few men. Findings of the study overall: For sorted subsets, rarefaction showed incomplete sequencing despite large depth.

This clone has only one observation. Its specificity is not known. Terminally differentiated effector memory CD45RA+ cells were excluded from the naive CD8 cells, which were CD45RO-negative and positively selected for CCR7. Researchers divided each subset's genomic DNA evenly across several immunoSEQ plates. Sequenced by immunoSEQ multiplex PCR; TCRdb stores in-frame clones only, minus some. The data show about 2.1 million clones, roughly 95% seen once. This sequence was found in a man younger than 30 in good health. Some clones in this sample may be carry-over from other donors' samples. Sequencing used naive CD8+ T cells from PBMCs.

The CDR3 is CASSYSSGPGNTIYF. In DNA form, the CDR3 reads TGTGCCAGCAGTTACTCATCTGGTCCTGGAAACACCATATATTTT. The chain combines TRBV6-5 with TRBJ1-3; no reliable D call. CDR1 and CDR2 (germline): MNHEY, SVGAGI. Between the trimmed V and J ends, which lost 0 bases and 2 bases, there was a span of 8 bases. CDR3 length equals 15 residues.